The text below deals with one T cell receptor beta chain. Its antigen is undetermined. These data originate in a study of OX40 agonist ivuxolimab in advanced cancers. Overall study: Two patients with cutaneous melanoma and one with hepatocellular carcinoma, three in total, showed partial responses. General study results and limits: Expanded peripheral T cell antigen specificity was not determined. Average numbers of expanded clones were greater in CD8+ T cells than in CD4+.

Generated by immunoSEQ multiplex PCR, the TCRdb table keeps only in-frame clones and is missing some. The sample contains over 50,000 clones, around four fifths of which appear only once. This CDR3 has 16 residues. Trimming stripped 3 bases from V and 0 bases from J, with 14 bases between. The germline CDR1 and CDR2 sequences are SGHAT and FQNNGV. Autoimmune disease history or systemic immunosuppression meant exclusion. The starting material was CD4+ or CD8+ T cells sorted from blood, obtained in a trial of the OX40 agonist ivuxolimab. The rearrangement joins TRBV11-2 to TRBJ1-2; D unclear. The sequence came from an adult with an advanced solid tumor such as melanoma, head and neck, liver or kidney cancer. The CDR3 loop reads CASSFQIGVTNYGYTF. The CDR3 DNA sequence: TGTGCCAGCAGCTTCCAAATCGGAGTGACTAACTATGGCTACACCTTC. Drawing the rest from reference TRBV11-2 and TRBJ1-2, the complete variable domain is EAGVAQSPRYKIIEKRQSVAFWCNPISGHATLYWYQQILGQGPKLLIQFQNNGVVDDSQLPKDRFSAERLKGVDSTLKIQPAKLEDSAVYLCASSFQIGVTNYGYTFGSGTRLTVV.